This is a list of T cell receptor beta chains from one sample in a study of response to subunit inactivated influenza vaccine. TCRdb redid the calling of the RT-PCR reads with MiXCR, one entry per CDR3 protein. The sample has some 500,000 distinct CDR3 sequences; 25% are singletons. The sequences come from CD4+ T cells sorted from PBMCs, collected about 5 days after vaccination. These receptors all come from a man aged 45 to 65 who received an inactivated influenza vaccine. Each CDR3 is given with its conserved first and last residue. The order of the fields is D gene, clone size, V gene, J gene, CDR3 length, CDR3 DNA, CDR3 protein. The D gene is left open where the match is weak. Only some rows state a clone size, as once, few, many or a class for expanded clones.

D: TRBD1
size: many
V: TRBV7-2
J: TRBJ2-7
length: 13
DNA: TGTGCCAGCAGCCTGCGGGACAGGCCCGAGCAGTACTTC
CDR3: CASSLRDRPEQYF

D: TRBD1
size: NA
V: TRBV11-2
J: TRBJ2-7
length: 15
DNA: TGTGCCAGCAGGGGAATCCGGGACAGGGTCGACGAGCAGTACTTC
CDR3: CASRGIRDRVDEQYF

D: TRBD1
size: NA
V: TRBV11-2
J: TRBJ1-4
length: 16
DNA: TGTGCCAGCAGTTATGGGACAGGGGCGTCTAATGAAAAACTGTTTTTT
CDR3: CASSYGTGASNEKLFF

D: TRBD1
size: NA
V: TRBV5-5
J: TRBJ2-2
length: 16
DNA: TGTGCCAGCAGAATCTCCGGGACAGCGAACACCGGGGAGCTGTTTTTT
CDR3: CASRISGTANTGELFF

D: NA
size: many
V: TRBV12-3/TRBV12-4
J: TRBJ1-1
length: 14
DNA: TGTGCCAGCAGTTTAGCCTACGGGGATACTGAAGCTTTCTTT
CDR3: CASSLAYGDTEAFF

D: NA
size: few
V: TRBV29-1
J: TRBJ2-1
length: 15
DNA: TGCAGCGTTGAGTCTTCGGGGAGCTCCTACAATGAGCAGTTCTTC
CDR3: CSVESSGSSYNEQFF

D: NA
size: few
V: TRBV18
J: TRBJ2-2
length: 15
DNA: TGTGCCAGCTCACCAGCAGGGGTGAACACCGGGGAGCTGTTTTTT
CDR3: CASSPAGVNTGELFF

D: TRBD1
size: few
V: TRBV9
J: TRBJ1-6
length: 17
DNA: TGTGCCAGCAGCGAACAACAGGGGGCATCCTATAATTCACCCCTCCACTTT
CDR3: CASSEQQGASYNSPLHF

D: TRBD2
size: NA
V: TRBV6-5
J: TRBJ2-1
length: 18
DNA: TGTGCCAGCAGTTACTCGATGGTTCGGGCTAGCGGGAGCGATGAGCAGTTCTTC
CDR3: CASSYSMVRASGSDEQFF

D: TRBD1
size: few
V: TRBV20-1
J: TRBJ1-5
length: 12
DNA: TGCAGTGCGAAACAGGGGGATCAGCCCCAGCATTTT
CDR3: CSAKQGDQPQHF

D: NA
size: NA
V: TRBV6-5
J: TRBJ2-1
length: 14
DNA: TGTGCCAGCAGTTACTCGCGGGACAGCAATGAGCAGTTCTTC
CDR3: CASSYSRDSNEQFF

D: TRBD1
size: NA
V: TRBV20-1
J: TRBJ1-1
length: 15
DNA: TGCAGTGCTGGAAAACAGGGGGCCTTGAACACTGAAGCTTTCTTT
CDR3: CSAGKQGALNTEAFF

D: TRBD2
size: once
V: TRBV29-1
J: TRBJ2-1
length: 14
DNA: TGCAGCGGTTTGACTAGCGGGAGGTCCAATGAGCAGTTCTTC
CDR3: CSGLTSGRSNEQFF

D: NA
size: few
V: TRBV9
J: TRBJ2-1
length: 15
DNA: TGTGCCAGCAGCGTTACGGAGATCACCTACAATGAGCAGTTCTTC
CDR3: CASSVTEITYNEQFF

D: TRBD1
size: few
V: TRBV2
J: TRBJ1-5
length: 13
DNA: TGTGCCAGCAGCTACACAGGGGATCAGCCCCAGCATTTT
CDR3: CASSYTGDQPQHF

D: NA
size: NA
V: TRBV4-3
J: TRBJ2-3
length: 15
DNA: TGCGCCAGCAGCCAAGAAAACCGGGGGCACGGTACGCAGTATTTT
CDR3: CASSQENRGHGTQYF

D: NA
size: few
V: TRBV12-3/TRBV12-4
J: TRBJ2-1
length: 17
DNA: TGTGCCAGCAGTTTTGAGGTCGGGCAGTACTCCTACAATGAGCAGTTCTTC
CDR3: CASSFEVGQYSYNEQFF

D: TRBD1
size: few
V: TRBV5-8
J: TRBJ2-1
length: 12
DNA: TGTGCCAGCAGGTACAGGGGCAATGAGCAGTTCTTC
CDR3: CASRYRGNEQFF

D: TRBD2
size: NA
V: TRBV5-6
J: TRBJ2-2
length: 15
DNA: TGTGCCAGCAGCTTGGGGACTAGCGACACCGGGGAGCTGTTTTTT
CDR3: CASSLGTSDTGELFF

D: NA
size: few
V: TRBV4-1
J: TRBJ2-7
length: 15
DNA: TGCGCCAGCAGCCTTGCCGAGACGGAGTCCTACGAGCAGTACTTC
CDR3: CASSLAETESYEQYF

D: NA
size: NA
V: TRBV9
J: TRBJ1-2
length: 14
DNA: TGTGCCAGCAGCGTAGCGGCGGCAGCCTATGGCTACACCTTC
CDR3: CASSVAAAAYGYTF

D: TRBD1
size: few
V: TRBV29-1
J: TRBJ2-1
length: 14
DNA: TGCAGCGGATCCCGACAGGGATCCTACAATGAGCAGTTCTTC
CDR3: CSGSRQGSYNEQFF

D: TRBD2
size: NA
V: TRBV9
J: TRBJ2-5
length: 15
DNA: TGTGCCAGCAGCGTACTAGCGGGCCCCCAAGAGACCCAGTACTTC
CDR3: CASSVLAGPQETQYF

D: NA
size: NA
V: TRBV6-1
J: TRBJ2-7
length: 13
DNA: TGTGCCAGCAGCCCCGGCCGAACCTACGAGCAGTACTTC
CDR3: CASSPGRTYEQYF

D: TRBD1
size: NA
V: TRBV7-9
J: TRBJ2-7
length: 14
DNA: TGTGCCAGCAGCACCGGGACAGGGGGCAACGAGCAGTACTTC
CDR3: CASSTGTGGNEQYF

D: TRBD1
size: NA
V: TRBV18
J: TRBJ2-5
length: 17
DNA: TGTGCCAGCTCACCAACGGACAGGGGTTTTTCGGTGGAGACCCAGTACTTC
CDR3: CASSPTDRGFSVETQYF

D: TRBD2
size: NA
V: TRBV7-2
J: TRBJ2-1
length: 13
DNA: TGTGCCAGCAGCACCACTAGCGGGAGGGCCCAGTTCTTC
CDR3: CASSTTSGRAQFF

D: NA
size: NA
V: TRBV7-9
J: TRBJ2-5
length: 15
DNA: TGTGCCAGCAGCTACATAGGGGAGTACCAAGAGACCCAGTACTTC
CDR3: CASSYIGEYQETQYF

D: NA
size: few
V: TRBV5-1
J: TRBJ2-4
length: 16
DNA: TGCGCCAGCAGCTTGTCGGCGGGTCTAGCCAAAAACATTCAGTACTTC
CDR3: CASSLSAGLAKNIQYF

D: NA
size: few
V: TRBV6-5
J: TRBJ1-2
length: 11
DNA: TGTGCCAGCAGTTGGCGTGGGGGCTACACCTTC
CDR3: CASSWRGGYTF

D: NA
size: NA
V: TRBV3-1
J: TRBJ2-3
length: 15
DNA: TGTGCCAGCAGCCAAGATCCATCACACACAGATACGCAGTATTTT
CDR3: CASSQDPSHTDTQYF

D: TRBD1
size: NA
V: TRBV9
J: TRBJ2-2
length: 15
DNA: TGTGCCAGCAGCGTAGGATACAGGGGGAGCGGGGAGCTGTTTTTT
CDR3: CASSVGYRGSGELFF

D: TRBD2
size: few
V: TRBV7-3
J: TRBJ2-1
length: 16
DNA: TGTGCCAGCAGCCCCATAGCGGGAGCCTCCTACAATGAGCAGTTCTTC
CDR3: CASSPIAGASYNEQFF

D: TRBD2
size: NA
V: TRBV29-1
J: TRBJ2-1
length: 15
DNA: TGCAGCGTTGAAGGGACTAGGAAGAACTACAATGAGCAGTTCTTC
CDR3: CSVEGTRKNYNEQFF

D: NA
size: few
V: TRBV6-1
J: TRBJ2-3
length: 16
DNA: TGTGCCAGCAGTGAAAGGGGGGGGACGGTTCCTCATACGCAGTATTTT
CDR3: CASSERGGTVPHTQYF

D: NA
size: few
V: TRBV7-9
J: TRBJ1-1
length: 12
DNA: TGTGCCAGCAGTGCCCTAAGTACTGAAGCTTTCTTT
CDR3: CASSALSTEAFF

D: NA
size: few
V: TRBV20-1
J: TRBJ2-7
length: 14
DNA: TGCAGTGCTAGAGATACTGGCCCTACCTACGAGCAGTACTTC
CDR3: CSARDTGPTYEQYF

D: NA
size: few
V: TRBV20-1
J: TRBJ2-7
length: 11
DNA: TGCAGTGCTAGGCTAGCCTACGAGCAGTACTTC
CDR3: CSARLAYEQYF

D: NA
size: NA
V: TRBV3-1
J: TRBJ2-1
length: 13
DNA: TGTACCAGCAGCCAAGTAGGAGGTCATGAGCAGTTCTTC
CDR3: CTSSQVGGHEQFF

D: NA
size: few
V: TRBV18
J: TRBJ2-7
length: 14
DNA: TGTGCCAGCTCACCACTCAGAAGCTCCTACGAGCAGTACTTC
CDR3: CASSPLRSSYEQYF

D: NA
size: once
V: TRBV6-2/TRBV6-3
J: TRBJ1-5
length: 12
DNA: TGTGCCAGCGGGCTAGGTGGGCAGCCCCAGCATTTT
CDR3: CASGLGGQPQHF

D: TRBD1
size: NA
V: TRBV6-2/TRBV6-3
J: TRBJ1-5
length: 13
DNA: TGTGCCAGCAATCAGGGGGCAAGTCAGCCCCAGCATTTT
CDR3: CASNQGASQPQHF

D: NA
size: NA
V: TRBV16
J: TRBJ1-1
length: 13
DNA: TGTGCCAGCAGCCCCCAGGGGCCGGGTGAAGCTTTCTTT
CDR3: CASSPQGPGEAFF

D: TRBD1
size: NA
V: TRBV10-2
J: TRBJ1-4
length: 14
DNA: TGCGCCAGCAGAGGACAGGGGAGTAATGAAAAACTGTTTTTT
CDR3: CASRGQGSNEKLFF

D: NA
size: few
V: TRBV29-1
J: TRBJ2-3
length: 16
DNA: TGCAGCGTTGAGGGGATAGGTGGCCGAGTCACAGATACGCAGTATTTT
CDR3: CSVEGIGGRVTDTQYF

D: NA
size: NA
V: TRBV6-5
J: TRBJ1-5
length: 16
DNA: TGTGCCAGCAGTTACTCGGGATCGGGGAGCAATCAGCCCCAGCATTTT
CDR3: CASSYSGSGSNQPQHF

D: NA
size: NA
V: TRBV15
J: TRBJ2-6
length: 17
DNA: TGTGCCACCAGCAGGGCAGGGTCCCGCTCTGGGGCCAACGTCCTGACTTTC
CDR3: CATSRAGSRSGANVLTF

D: NA
size: NA
V: TRBV12-3/TRBV12-4
J: TRBJ2-3
length: 16
DNA: TGTGCCAGCAGACCCTCTAGATTCTCTAGCACAGATACGCAGTATTTT
CDR3: CASRPSRFSSTDTQYF

D: NA
size: NA
V: TRBV6-5
J: TRBJ2-7
length: 15
DNA: TGTGCCAGCAGTTACTCGCGGGGAGCCGCCTACGAGCAGTACTTC
CDR3: CASSYSRGAAYEQYF

D: TRBD1
size: few
V: TRBV28
J: TRBJ2-2
length: 17
DNA: TGTGCCAGCAGTTCCGCTGGCAGGACAGGGGTCTCCGGGGAGCTGTTTTTT
CDR3: CASSSAGRTGVSGELFF